This TCR beta chain was captured by sequencing in a study of cytomegalovirus exposure and HLA in healthy donors. Broader study findings: In an earlier analysis, in approximately 570 donors, most V segments appeared productive either ~90% or ~30% of the time.

With respect to this clone: Its antigen is still unknown.

V lost 2 bases and J 0 bases, leaving 11 bases between the germline ends. CDR3 length: 15 residues. Germline V gene lookup returns CDR1 LNHNV and CDR2 YYDKDF (reference sequence). PCR used 60 Vbeta primers and 13 Jbeta primers. Clones were sequenced by immunoSEQ multiplex PCR, and TCRdb holds only the in-frame ones, with some missing. This sample has some 190,000 clones, with around 80% found just once. The sequenced material came from PBMCs. The V and J genes are TRBV15 and TRBJ2-7; possible D gene TRBD1, 7 bases. The receptor's source is a man aged 18 to 30 in good health and CMV-seronegative. The CDR3 spells CATSRLRDSSYEQYF. CDR3 bases: TGTGCCACCAGCAGACTGCGGGACAGCTCCTACGAGCAGTACTTC.